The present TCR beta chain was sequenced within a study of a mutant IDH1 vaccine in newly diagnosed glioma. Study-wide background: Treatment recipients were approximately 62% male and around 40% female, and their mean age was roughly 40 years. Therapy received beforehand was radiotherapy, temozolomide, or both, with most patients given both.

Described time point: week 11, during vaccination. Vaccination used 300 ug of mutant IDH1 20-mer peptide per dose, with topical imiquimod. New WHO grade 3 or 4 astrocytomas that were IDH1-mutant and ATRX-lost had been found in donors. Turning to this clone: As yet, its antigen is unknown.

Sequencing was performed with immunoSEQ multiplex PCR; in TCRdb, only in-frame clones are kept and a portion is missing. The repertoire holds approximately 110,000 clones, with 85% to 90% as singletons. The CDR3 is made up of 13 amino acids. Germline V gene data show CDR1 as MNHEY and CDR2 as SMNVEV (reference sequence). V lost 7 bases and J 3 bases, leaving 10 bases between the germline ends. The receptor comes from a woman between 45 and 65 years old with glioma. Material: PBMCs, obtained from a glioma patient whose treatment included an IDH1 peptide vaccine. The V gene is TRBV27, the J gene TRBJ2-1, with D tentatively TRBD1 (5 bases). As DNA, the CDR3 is TGTGCCAGCACCCCGACAGTCTACAATGAGCAGTTCTTC. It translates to CASTPTVYNEQFF.